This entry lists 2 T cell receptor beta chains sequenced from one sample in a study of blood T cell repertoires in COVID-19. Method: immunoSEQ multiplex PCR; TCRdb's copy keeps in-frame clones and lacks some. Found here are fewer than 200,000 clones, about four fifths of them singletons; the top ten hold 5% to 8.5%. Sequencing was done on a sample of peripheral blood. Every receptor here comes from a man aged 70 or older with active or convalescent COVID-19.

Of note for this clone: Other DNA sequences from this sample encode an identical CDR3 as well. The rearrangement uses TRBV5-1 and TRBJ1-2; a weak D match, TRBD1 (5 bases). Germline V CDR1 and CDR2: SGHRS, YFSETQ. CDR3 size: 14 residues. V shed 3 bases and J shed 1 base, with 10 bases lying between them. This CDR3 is CASSSLQGNYGYTF. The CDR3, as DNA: TGCGCCAGCAGCTCGCTTCAGGGTAACTATGGCTACACCTTC. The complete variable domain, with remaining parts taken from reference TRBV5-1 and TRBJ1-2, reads KAGVTQTPRYLIKTRGQQVTLSCSPISGHRSVSWYQQTPGQGLQFLFEYFSETQRNKGNFPGRFSGRQFSNSRSEMNVSTLELGDSALYLCASSSLQGNYGYTFGSGTRLTVV.

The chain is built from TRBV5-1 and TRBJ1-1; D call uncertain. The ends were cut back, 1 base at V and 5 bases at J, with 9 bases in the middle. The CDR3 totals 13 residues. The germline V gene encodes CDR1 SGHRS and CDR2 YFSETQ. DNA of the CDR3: TGCGCCAGCAGCTTGACCAGACTTACTGAAGCTTTCTTT. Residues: CASSLTRLTEAFF.